Reported below is one T cell receptor (beta chain). Its antigen remains unidentified. Here immunoSEQ multiplex PCR was the method, and the copy in TCRdb shows in-frame clones only, minus some. The table lists tens of thousands of clones, around 94% of them singletons, with less than 0.85% in the top ten. There are 13 residues in the CDR3. CDR1 and CDR2 (germline): LGHNT, FRNRAP. Trimming cost V 3 bases and J 3 bases, with 8 bases left between them. This specimen belongs to a study of graft-versus-host responses after intestinal transplantation. Whole-study context: Uniformly, recipients were administered anti-thymocyte globulin induction with subsequent tacrolimus and steroids for 2 to 3 years. Broader study findings: Among circulating GvH clones, peak levels were associated with early post-transplant declines in HvG clones.

The gene calls are TRBV12-5 and TRBJ1-1, with D unresolved. The specimen was PBMCs, collected 16 days after intestinal transplant. This clonotype originated in a human patient who received an intestinal transplant, so some T cells may come from the graft donor. The CDR3 bases are TGTGCTAGTGGTTTCGACGGATACACTGAAGCTTTCTTT. It encodes CASGFDGYTEAFF.